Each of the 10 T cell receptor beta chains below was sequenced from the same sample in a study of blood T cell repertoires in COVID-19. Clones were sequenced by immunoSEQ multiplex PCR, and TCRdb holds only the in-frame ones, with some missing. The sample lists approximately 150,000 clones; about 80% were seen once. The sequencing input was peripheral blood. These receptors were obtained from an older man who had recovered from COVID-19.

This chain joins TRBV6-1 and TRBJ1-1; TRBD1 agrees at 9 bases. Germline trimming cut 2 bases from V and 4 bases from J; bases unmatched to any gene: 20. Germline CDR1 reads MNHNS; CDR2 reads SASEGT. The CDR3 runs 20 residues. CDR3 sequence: CASSEYFPLGQGRRVTEAFF. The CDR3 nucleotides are TGTGCCAGCAGTGAATATTTCCCCCTCGGACAGGGGAGAAGGGTCACTGAAGCTTTCTTT.

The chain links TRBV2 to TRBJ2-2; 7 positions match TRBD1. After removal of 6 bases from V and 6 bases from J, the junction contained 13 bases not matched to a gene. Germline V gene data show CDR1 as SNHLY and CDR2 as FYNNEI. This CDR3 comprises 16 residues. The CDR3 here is CASSRSQGSGAGELFF. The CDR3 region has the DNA TGTGCCAGCAGCCGGTCACAGGGGAGTGGCGCCGGGGAGCTGTTTTTT.

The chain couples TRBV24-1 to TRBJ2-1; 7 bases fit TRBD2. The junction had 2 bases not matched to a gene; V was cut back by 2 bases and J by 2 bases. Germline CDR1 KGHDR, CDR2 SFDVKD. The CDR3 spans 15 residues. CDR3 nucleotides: TGTGCCACCAGTGATTCCAGCGGGGCCTACAATGAGCAGTTCTTC. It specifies CATSDSSGAYNEQFF.

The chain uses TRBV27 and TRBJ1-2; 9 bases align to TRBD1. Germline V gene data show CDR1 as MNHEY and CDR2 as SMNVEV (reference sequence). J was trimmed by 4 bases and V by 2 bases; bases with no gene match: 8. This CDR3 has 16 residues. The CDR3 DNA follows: TGTGCCAGCAGTTTAGACCGGGACAGGGTTCCCTATGGCTACACCTTC. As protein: CASSLDRDRVPYGYTF.

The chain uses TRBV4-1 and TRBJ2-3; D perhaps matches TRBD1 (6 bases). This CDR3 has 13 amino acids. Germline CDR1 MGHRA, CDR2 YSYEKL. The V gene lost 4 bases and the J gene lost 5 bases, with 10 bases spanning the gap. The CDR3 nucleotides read TGCGCCAGCAGCCGATGGGGACAAGATACGCAGTATTTT. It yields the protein CASSRWGQDTQYF.

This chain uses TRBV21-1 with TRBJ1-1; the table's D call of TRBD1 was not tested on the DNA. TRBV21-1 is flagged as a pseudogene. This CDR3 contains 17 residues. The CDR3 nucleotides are TGTGCCAGCAGCCTGCGGACAGGGTGCGAATCTGGCACTGAAGCTTTCTTT. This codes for CASSLRTGCESGTEAFF.

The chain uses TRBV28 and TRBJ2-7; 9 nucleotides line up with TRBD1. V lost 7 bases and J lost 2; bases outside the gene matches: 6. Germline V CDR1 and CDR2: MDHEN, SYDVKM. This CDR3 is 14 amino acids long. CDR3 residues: CASTLDRGPYEQYF. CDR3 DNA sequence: TGTGCCAGCACCTTGGACAGGGGACCCTACGAGCAGTACTTC.

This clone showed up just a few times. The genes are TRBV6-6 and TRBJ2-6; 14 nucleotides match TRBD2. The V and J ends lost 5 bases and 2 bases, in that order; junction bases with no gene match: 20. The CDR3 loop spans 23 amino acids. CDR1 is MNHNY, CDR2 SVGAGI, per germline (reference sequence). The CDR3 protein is CASSRDGAVTGLAGVAGANVLTF. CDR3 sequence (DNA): TGTGCCAGCAGTCGCGATGGGGCCGTAACGGGACTAGCGGGAGTGGCTGGGGCCAACGTCCTGACTTTC.

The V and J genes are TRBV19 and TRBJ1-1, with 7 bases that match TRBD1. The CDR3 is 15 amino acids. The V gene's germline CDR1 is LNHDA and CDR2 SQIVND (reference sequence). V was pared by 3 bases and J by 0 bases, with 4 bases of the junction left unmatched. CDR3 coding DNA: TGTGCCAGTAGTATCTCAGGGGGTATGAACACTGAAGCTTTCTTT. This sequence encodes CASSISGGMNTEAFF.

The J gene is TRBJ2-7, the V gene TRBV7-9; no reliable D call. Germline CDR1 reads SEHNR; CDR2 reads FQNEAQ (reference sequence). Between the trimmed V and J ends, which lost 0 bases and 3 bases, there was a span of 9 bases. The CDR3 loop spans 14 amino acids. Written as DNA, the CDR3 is TGTGCCAGCAGCTTAGCGTTGCAGGACTACGAGCAGTACTTC. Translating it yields CASSLALQDYEQYF.